The 20 T cell receptor beta chains in this list originate from one sample, sequenced in a study of cytomegalovirus exposure and HLA in healthy donors. PCR amplification relied on 60 Vbeta primers (plus 13 Jbeta primers). Only in-frame clones appear in the TCRdb table, and some are missing; sequencing was by immunoSEQ multiplex PCR. This sample has 130,000 or so clones; approximately 82% occur once, and the top ten carry about 3.5%. The sequenced sample was PBMCs. Source of these receptors: a middle-aged man in good health and CMV-seronegative.

The genes are TRBV28 and TRBJ1-5; D remains unclear. Trimming shortened V by 2 bases and J by 0 bases, and 8 bases separated the two germline ends. CDR3 length: 15 amino acids. Germline-derived CDR1 and CDR2 are MDHEN and SYDVKM. CDR3 protein: CASSLDGNSNQPQHF. The CDR3 DNA sequence: TGTGCCAGCAGTTTAGACGGGAATAGCAATCAGCCCCAGCATTTT.

The chain employs TRBV7-7 and TRBJ2-5; D gene ambiguous. The germline V gene has CDR1 SSHAT and CDR2 FNYEAQ (reference sequence). The CDR3 is 13 amino acids. V was shortened by 4 bases and J by 4 bases, with 10 bases between the two germline ends. This CDR3 reads CASSSLFSETQYF. The CDR3, as DNA: TGTGCCAGCAGCTCCTTGTTCTCAGAGACCCAGTACTTC.

The CDR3 spells CASSLNRDGTQYF. The CDR3 DNA reads as TGTGCCAGCAGCTTAAACAGGGACGGGACCCAGTACTTC. The chain uses TRBV7-3 and TRBJ2-5; D is possibly TRBD1 (6 bases). The CDR3 contains 13 residues. Germline V CDR1 and CDR2: SGHTA, FQGTGA. Trimming took 1 base from V and 7 from J, leaving 10 bases between them.

The CDR3 reads CASSLAERSTGELFF. CDR3 nucleotide sequence: TGTGCCAGCAGCTTGGCCGAGAGGTCGACCGGGGAGCTGTTTTTT. The chain recombines TRBV5-4 with TRBJ2-2; unclear D gene. The germline V and J ends were trimmed by 0 bases and 5 bases, with 11 bases remaining between them. This CDR3 is 15 amino acids long. Germline V gives CDR1 SGHNT, CDR2 YYREEE (reference sequence).

This clone was detected a few times. The chain is built from TRBV19 and TRBJ1-1; the D gene is possibly TRBD1 (6 bases). The CDR3 extends over 16 amino acids. The germline V and J ends were trimmed by 7 bases and 0 bases, with 18 bases remaining between them. Germline CDR1 LNHDA, CDR2 SQIVND (reference sequence). CDR3 nucleotides: TGTGCCAGTATTCCTACGGGACACAACTTGAACACTGAAGCTTTCTTT. Amino acid sequence: CASIPTGHNLNTEAFF.

The rearrangement uses TRBV6-5 and TRBJ1-2; weak D call: TRBD1 (5 bases). V lost 6 bases, J lost 4 bases, and 15 bases lay in between. Germline V gives CDR1 MNHEY, CDR2 SVGAGI. The CDR3 runs to 14 residues. Written as DNA, the CDR3 is TGTGCCAGCAGGAAAGACCAGGGAATCTATGGCTACACCTTC. This sequence encodes CASRKDQGIYGYTF.

V usage is TRBV6-1 and J usage is TRBJ1-2; TRBD1 is a possible D gene (6 bases). The length of the CDR3 is 14 residues. The germline gives CDR1 MNHNS, CDR2 SASEGT. The V gene lost 4 bases and the J gene lost 2 bases, with 11 bases spanning the gap. The CDR3 DNA sequence: TGTGCCAGCAGTGCATCCGGGACAAACTATGGCTACACCTTC. It specifies CASSASGTNYGYTF.

The chain joins TRBV7-9 to TRBJ1-6; TRBD1 matches at 11 bases. The CDR3 extends over 15 amino acids. The germline V gene encodes CDR1 SEHNR and CDR2 FQNEAQ (reference sequence). Unmatched junction bases numbered 6, after V lost 5 bases and J lost 9 bases. The DNA of the CDR3 is TGTGCCAGCAGCCCAGGGGGGACAGGGGGTTCACCCCTCCACTTT. Amino acids: CASSPGGTGGSPLHF.

The V gene is TRBV10-3, the J gene TRBJ2-3; maybe TRBD1 (6 bases). This CDR3 has 16 residues. V was cut by 7 bases and J by 0 bases, with 17 bases left in between. Germline V gene lookup returns CDR1 ENHRY and CDR2 SYGVKD. CDR3 nucleotide sequence: TGTGCCATCATGGATGCAGGGGCCCCTAGCACAGATACGCAGTATTTT. It translates to CAIMDAGAPSTDTQYF.

This chain links TRBV15 with TRBJ1-5, with D unresolved. V dropped 3 bases and J dropped 4 bases, with 13 bases sitting between them. Germline V gives CDR1 LNHNV, CDR2 YYDKDF (reference sequence). CDR3 size: 15 residues. Written as DNA, the CDR3 is TGTGCCACCAGCAGGGGAGTCGAGAGTAATCAGCCCCAGCATTTT. Protein sequence: CATSRGVESNQPQHF.

Details on this clone: The same CDR3 arises from other DNA sequences in this sample as well. The V gene is TRBV1, the J gene TRBJ1-1. TRBV1 is termed a pseudogene. CDR3 length: 12 residues. In DNA, the CDR3 is TGCACCAGCCGCGGAGGAGGCACTGAAGCTTTCTTT. This sequence encodes CTSRGGGTEAFF.

In this sample, this clone turned up a few times. V and J are TRBV6-5 and TRBJ2-7, with 11 nucleotides matching TRBD1. Germline CDR1 reads MNHEY; CDR2 reads SVGAGI. The CDR3 covers 15 residues. Unmatched junction bases numbered 7, after V lost 6 bases and J lost 3 bases. The CDR3 sequence: CASSPGTGGRYEQYF. For the CDR3, the DNA is TGTGCCAGCAGCCCGGGGACAGGGGGACGCTACGAGCAGTACTTC.

The chain couples TRBV18 to TRBJ1-2; 8 positions match TRBD1. The V and J ends lost 6 bases and 4 bases, in that order; junction bases with no gene match: 10. Germline V gene lookup returns CDR1 KGHSH and CDR2 LQKENI. This CDR3 has 15 amino acids. CDR3 nucleotide sequence: TGTGCCAGCTCCCAAGGACAGGGCGGCGTCTATGGCTACACCTTC. It is translated as CASSQGQGGVYGYTF. Looking up the rest from reference TRBV18 and TRBJ1-2 gives the full variable domain: NAGVMQNPRHLVRRRGQEARLRCSPMKGHSHVYWYRQLPEEGLKFMVYLQKENIIDESGMPKERFSAEFPKEGPSILRIQQVVRGDSAAYFCASSQGQGGVYGYTFGSGTRLTVV.

Only one count was recorded for this clone. V is TRBV15 and J is TRBJ2-3, with D perhaps TRBD2 (6 bases). V shed 3 bases and J shed 2 bases, with 12 bases lying between them. CDR3 length: 15 amino acids. Germline loops: CDR1 LNHNV, CDR2 YYDKDF (reference sequence). The DNA of the CDR3 is TGTGCCACCAGCAGGCGTCGGGGGACCACAGATACGCAGTATTTT. This gives the protein CATSRRRGTTDTQYF. The full variable domain, its missing parts supplied by reference TRBV15 and TRBJ2-3, is DAMVIQNPRYQVTQFGKPVTLSCSQTLNHNVMYWYQQKSSQAPKLLFHYYDKDFNNEADTPDNFQSRRPNTSFCFLDIRSPGLGDTAMYLCATSRRRGTTDTQYFGPGTRLTVL.

The chain recombines TRBV5-1 with TRBJ1-2; 8 nucleotides agree with TRBD1. J gave up 4 bases and V 4 bases, and 9 bases lay outside the gene matches. The CDR3 covers 15 residues. Germline lookup yields CDR1 SGHRS and CDR2 YFSETQ. The CDR3 region is CASSTADRAGYGYTF. The CDR3 DNA reads as TGCGCCAGCAGCACCGCGGACAGGGCTGGCTATGGCTACACCTTC. The complete variable domain, with remaining parts taken from reference TRBV5-1 and TRBJ1-2, reads KAGVTQTPRYLIKTRGQQVTLSCSPISGHRSVSWYQQTPGQGLQFLFEYFSETQRNKGNFPGRFSGRQFSNSRSEMNVSTLELGDSALYLCASSTADRAGYGYTFGSGTRLTVV.

The V and J genes are TRBV2 and TRBJ2-5; 8 bases match TRBD2. Germline V gene lookup returns CDR1 SNHLY and CDR2 FYNNEI. The V segment lost 8 bases and the J segment 4 bases; nucleotides outside the gene matches: 12. CDR3 length: 15 residues. CDR3: CASEGPGLAGETQYF. The CDR3 nucleotides are TGTGCCAGCGAAGGGCCTGGGCTAGCGGGAGAGACCCAGTACTTC.

V gene TRBV25-1 combines with J gene TRBJ2-3; perhaps TRBD1 as D (5 bases). From germline, CDR1 is MGHDK and CDR2 SYGVNS. The CDR3 has 15 amino acids. Trimming cost V 0 bases and J 3 bases, with 10 bases left between them. The CDR3 spells CASSEYFQGTDTQYF. The CDR3, as DNA: TGTGCCAGCAGTGAATATTTCCAGGGAACAGATACGCAGTATTTT.

The chain has TRBV11-2 and TRBJ2-7; 7 bases are shared with TRBD2. This CDR3 is built from 15 residues. V trimming: 0 bases; J trimming: 0 bases; junction bases outside the gene matches: 2. Germline-derived CDR1 and CDR2 are SGHAT and FQNNGV. The CDR3 sequence: CASSLEGGNSYEQYF. The CDR3 bases are TGTGCCAGCAGCTTAGAGGGGGGGAACTCCTACGAGCAGTACTTC.

The chain is built from TRBV11-2 and TRBJ2-7; a possible D gene is TRBD2 (6 bases). Trimming removed 7 bases at V and 4 bases at J, with 20 bases between. Germline assignment: CDR1 SGHAT and CDR2 FQNNGV. This CDR3 comprises 15 residues. The CDR3, as DNA: TGTGCCAGCACCCCAGGGATAGGGACTTTTTACGAGCAGTACTTC. Protein sequence: CASTPGIGTFYEQYF.

The gene calls are TRBV7-2 and TRBJ2-1; D possibly corresponds to TRBD2 (6 bases). The V gene lost 1 base and the J gene lost 4 bases, with 14 bases spanning the gap. Per the germline V gene, CDR1 is SGHTA and CDR2 is FQGNSA. The CDR3 spans 16 residues. In nucleotides, the CDR3 is TGTGCCAGCAGCTTAGACGGGGGATGGGGGTACAATGAGCAGTTCTTC. This gives the protein CASSLDGGWGYNEQFF. The whole variable domain, filled in from reference TRBV7-2 and TRBJ2-1, reads GAGVSQSPSNKVTEKGKDVELRCDPISGHTALYWYRQSLGQGLEFLIYFQGNSAPDKSGLPSDRFSAERTGGSVSTLTIQRTQQEDSAVYLCASSLDGGWGYNEQFFGPGTRLTVL.